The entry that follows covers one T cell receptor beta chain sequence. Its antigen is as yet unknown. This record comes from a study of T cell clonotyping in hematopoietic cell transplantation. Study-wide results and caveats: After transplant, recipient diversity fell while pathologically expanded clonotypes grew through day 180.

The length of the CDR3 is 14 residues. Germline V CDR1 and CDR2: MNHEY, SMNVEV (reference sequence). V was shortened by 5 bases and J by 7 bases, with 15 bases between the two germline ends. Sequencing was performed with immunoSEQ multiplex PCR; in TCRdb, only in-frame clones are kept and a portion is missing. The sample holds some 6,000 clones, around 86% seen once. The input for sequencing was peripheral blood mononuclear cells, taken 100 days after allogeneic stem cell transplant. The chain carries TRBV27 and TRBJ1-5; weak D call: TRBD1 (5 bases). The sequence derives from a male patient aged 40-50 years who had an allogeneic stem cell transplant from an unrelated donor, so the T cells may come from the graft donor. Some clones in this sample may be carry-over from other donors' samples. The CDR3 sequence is CASSLLGVGQPQHF. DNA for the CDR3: TGTGCCAGCAGTCTCTTGGGGGTAGGGCAGCCCCAGCATTTT.